This TCR beta chain was sequenced during a study of T-cell memory formation after mild COVID-19. A single record per CDR3 protein comes from TCRdb applying MiXCR to the 5' RACE reads. This table has 300,000 to 350,000 distinct CDR3 sequences, roughly an eighth appearing once. Source material: PBMCs or a T cell subset sorted from them (not recorded which). This TCR was sampled from a man aged 18-30 years who had mild COVID-19 (a few samples of this study predate the infection). Cell type and time point are not known.

The CDR3 loop reads CASSESGSNSPLHF. For the CDR3, the DNA is TGTGCCAGCAGTGAAAGTGGCAGTAATTCACCCCTCCACTTT. V is TRBV6-1 and J is TRBJ1-6; D is ambiguous. The CDR3 runs to 14 residues. The germline gives CDR1 MNHNS, CDR2 SASEGT. V lost 2 bases and J 6 bases, leaving 8 bases between the germline ends.